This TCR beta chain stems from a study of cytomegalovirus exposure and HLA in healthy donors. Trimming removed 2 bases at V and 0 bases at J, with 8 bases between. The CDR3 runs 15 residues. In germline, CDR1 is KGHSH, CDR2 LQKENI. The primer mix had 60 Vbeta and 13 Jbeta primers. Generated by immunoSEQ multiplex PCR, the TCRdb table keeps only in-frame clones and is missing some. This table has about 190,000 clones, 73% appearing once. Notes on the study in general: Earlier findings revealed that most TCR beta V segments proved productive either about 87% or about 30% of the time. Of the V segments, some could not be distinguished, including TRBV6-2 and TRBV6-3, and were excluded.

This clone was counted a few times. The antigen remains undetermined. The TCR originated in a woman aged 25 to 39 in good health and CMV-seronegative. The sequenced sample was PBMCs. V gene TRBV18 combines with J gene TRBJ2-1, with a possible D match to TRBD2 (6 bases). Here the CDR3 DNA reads TGTGCCAGCTCACCAGGGGGGAGCTCCTACAATGAGCAGTTCTTC. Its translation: CASSPGGSSYNEQFF.